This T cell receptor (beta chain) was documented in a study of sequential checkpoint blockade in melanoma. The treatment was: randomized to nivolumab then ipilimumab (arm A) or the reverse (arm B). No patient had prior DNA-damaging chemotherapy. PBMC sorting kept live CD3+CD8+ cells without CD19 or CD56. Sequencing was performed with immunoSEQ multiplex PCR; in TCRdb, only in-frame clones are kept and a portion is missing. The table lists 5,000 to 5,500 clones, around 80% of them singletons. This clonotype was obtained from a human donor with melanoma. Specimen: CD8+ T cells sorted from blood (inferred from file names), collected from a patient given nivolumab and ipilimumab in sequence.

CDR3 sequence (DNA): TGTGCCAGCAGTTTTTGGGGGAGGAATGAGCAGTTCTTC. It is translated as CASSFWGRNEQFF. V gene TRBV27 combines with J gene TRBJ2-1; D possibly corresponds to TRBD2 (6 bases). Trimming shortened V by 3 bases and J by 7 bases, and 10 bases separated the two germline ends. CDR1 MNHEY and CDR2 SMNVEV come from the germline V gene (reference sequence). The CDR3 consists of 13 residues.